The source of this T cell receptor (beta chain) is a study of blood T cell repertoires in COVID-19. Background on the study: Acute and convalescent COVID-19 samples came from the United States, Italy and Spain.

Assay used: immunoSEQ multiplex PCR; TCRdb lists only in-frame clones, some missing. The sample contains some 400,000 clones, over 75% of which appear only once. Participants had their cohort set by participant-reported clinical history. This TCR derives from a young man who had recovered from COVID-19. Sequences were obtained from PBMCs or T cells enriched from blood (not recorded which).

As DNA, the CDR3 is TGTGCCAGCAGCCTACTACGGAGGGATGAGCAGTTCTTC. This translates into CASSLLRRDEQFF. V usage is TRBV14 and J usage is TRBJ2-1, with D possibly TRBD2 on 6 matching bases. This CDR3 region has 13 residues. CDR1 is SGHDN, CDR2 FVKESK, per germline. Trimming took 4 bases from V and 8 from J, leaving 12 bases between them.